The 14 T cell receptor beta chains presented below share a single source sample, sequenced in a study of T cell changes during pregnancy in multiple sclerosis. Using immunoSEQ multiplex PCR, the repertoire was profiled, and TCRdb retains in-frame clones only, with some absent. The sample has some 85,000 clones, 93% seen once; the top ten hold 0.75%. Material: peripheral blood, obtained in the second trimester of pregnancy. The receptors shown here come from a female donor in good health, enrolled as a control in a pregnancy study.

The DNA of the CDR3 is TGTGCCAGCTCACCGCGCGACAGCTCAACCACAGATACGCAGTATTTT. Its protein product is CASSPRDSSTTDTQYF. This sequence joins TRBV18 and TRBJ2-3; D is possibly TRBD1 (5 bases). CDR3 length equals 16 residues. Germline V lookup: CDR1 KGHSH, CDR2 LQKENI. Trimming removed 3 bases at V and 2 bases at J, with 15 bases between.

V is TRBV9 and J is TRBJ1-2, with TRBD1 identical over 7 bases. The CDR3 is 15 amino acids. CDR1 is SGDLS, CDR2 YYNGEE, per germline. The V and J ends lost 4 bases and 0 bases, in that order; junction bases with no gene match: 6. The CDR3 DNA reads TGTGCCAGCAGCCCCCCGACAGGGACTAACTATGGCTACACCTTC. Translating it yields CASSPPTGTNYGYTF.

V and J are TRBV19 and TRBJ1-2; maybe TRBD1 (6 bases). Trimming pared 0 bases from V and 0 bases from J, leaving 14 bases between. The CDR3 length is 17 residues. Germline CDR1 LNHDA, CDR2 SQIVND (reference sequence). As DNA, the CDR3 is TGTGCCAGTAGTATAGATCGCGGGGGCGCGCCTAACTATGGCTACACCTTC. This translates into CASSIDRGGAPNYGYTF.

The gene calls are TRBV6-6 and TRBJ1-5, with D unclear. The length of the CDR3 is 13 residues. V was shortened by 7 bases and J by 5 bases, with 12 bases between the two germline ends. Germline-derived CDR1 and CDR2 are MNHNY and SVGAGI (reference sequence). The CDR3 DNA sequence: TGTGCCAGCACCATGGAGATAGATCAGCCCCAGCATTTT. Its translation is CASTMEIDQPQHF.

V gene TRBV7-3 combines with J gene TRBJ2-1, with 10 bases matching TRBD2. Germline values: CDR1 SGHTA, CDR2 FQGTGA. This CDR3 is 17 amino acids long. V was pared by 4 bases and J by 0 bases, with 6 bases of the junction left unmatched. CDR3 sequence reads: CASSSRVAGGSYNEQFF. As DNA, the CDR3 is TGTGCCAGCAGCTCAAGAGTAGCGGGGGGCTCCTACAATGAGCAGTTCTTC.

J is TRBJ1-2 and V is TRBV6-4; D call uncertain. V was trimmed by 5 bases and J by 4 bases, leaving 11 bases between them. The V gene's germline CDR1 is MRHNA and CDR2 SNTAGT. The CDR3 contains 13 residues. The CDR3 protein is CASSTRQVYGYTF. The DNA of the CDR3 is TGTGCCAGCAGTACTCGGCAGGTCTATGGCTACACCTTC.

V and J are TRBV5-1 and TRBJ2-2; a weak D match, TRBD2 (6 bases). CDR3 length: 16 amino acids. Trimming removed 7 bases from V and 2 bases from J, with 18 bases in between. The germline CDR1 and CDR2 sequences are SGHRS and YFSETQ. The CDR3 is CASSRAGILNTGELFF. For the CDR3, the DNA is TGCGCCAGCTCACGGGCGGGGATCCTCAACACCGGGGAGCTGTTTTTT.

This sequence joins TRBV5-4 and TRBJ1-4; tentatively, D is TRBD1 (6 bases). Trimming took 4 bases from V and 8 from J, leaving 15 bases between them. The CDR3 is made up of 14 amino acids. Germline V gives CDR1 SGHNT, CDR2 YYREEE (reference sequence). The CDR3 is CASSRGGEREKLFF. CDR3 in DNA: TGTGCCAGCAGCCGGGGGGGCGAAAGGGAAAAACTGTTTTTT.

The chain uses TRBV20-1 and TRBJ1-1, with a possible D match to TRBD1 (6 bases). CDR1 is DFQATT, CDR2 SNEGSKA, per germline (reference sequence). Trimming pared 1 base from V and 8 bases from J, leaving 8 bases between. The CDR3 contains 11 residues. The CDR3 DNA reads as TGCAGTGCTAGAGCCGGGACAGAAGCTTTCTTT. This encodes CSARAGTEAFF.

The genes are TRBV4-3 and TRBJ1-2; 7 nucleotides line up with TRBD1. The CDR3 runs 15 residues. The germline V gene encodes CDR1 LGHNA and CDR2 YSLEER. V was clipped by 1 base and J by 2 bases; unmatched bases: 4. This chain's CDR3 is CASSQAGTANYGYTF. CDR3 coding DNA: TGCGCCAGCAGCCAAGCAGGGACAGCCAACTATGGCTACACCTTC.

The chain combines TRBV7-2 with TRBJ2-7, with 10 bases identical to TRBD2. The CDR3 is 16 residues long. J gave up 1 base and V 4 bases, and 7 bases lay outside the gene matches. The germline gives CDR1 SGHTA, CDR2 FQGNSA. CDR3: CASSSLTSGRSYEQYF. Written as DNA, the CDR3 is TGTGCCAGCAGCTCCTTGACTAGCGGGCGTTCCTACGAGCAGTACTTC. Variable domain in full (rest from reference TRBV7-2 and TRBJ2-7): GAGVSQSPSNKVTEKGKDVELRCDPISGHTALYWYRQSLGQGLEFLIYFQGNSAPDKSGLPSDRFSAERTGGSVSTLTIQRTQQEDSAVYLCASSSLTSGRSYEQYFGPGTRLTVT.

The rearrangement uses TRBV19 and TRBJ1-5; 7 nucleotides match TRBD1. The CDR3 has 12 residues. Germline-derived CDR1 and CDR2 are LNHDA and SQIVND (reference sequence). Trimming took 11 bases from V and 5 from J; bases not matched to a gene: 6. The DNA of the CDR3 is TGTGCCGCACGACAGGGTTATCAGCCCCAGCATTTT. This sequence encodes CAARQGYQPQHF. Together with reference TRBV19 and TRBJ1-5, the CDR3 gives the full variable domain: DGGITQSPKYLFRKEGQNVTLSCEQNLNHDAMYWYRQDPGQGLRLIYYSQIVNDFQKGDIAEGYSVSREKKESFPLTVTSAQKNPTAFYLCAARQGYQPQHFGDGTRLSIL.

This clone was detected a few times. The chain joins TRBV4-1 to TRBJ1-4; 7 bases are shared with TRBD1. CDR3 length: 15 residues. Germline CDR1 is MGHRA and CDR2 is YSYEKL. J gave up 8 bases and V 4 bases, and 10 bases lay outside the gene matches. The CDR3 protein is CASSRTTGREEKLFF. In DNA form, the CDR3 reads TGCGCCAGCAGCCGAACGACAGGGAGAGAGGAAAAACTGTTTTTT.

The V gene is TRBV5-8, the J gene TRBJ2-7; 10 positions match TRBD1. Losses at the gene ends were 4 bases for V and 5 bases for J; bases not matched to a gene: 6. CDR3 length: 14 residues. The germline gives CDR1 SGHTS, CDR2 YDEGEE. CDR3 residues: CASSPGQGLDEQYF. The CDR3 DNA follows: TGTGCCAGCAGCCCGGGACAGGGGCTCGACGAGCAGTACTTC.